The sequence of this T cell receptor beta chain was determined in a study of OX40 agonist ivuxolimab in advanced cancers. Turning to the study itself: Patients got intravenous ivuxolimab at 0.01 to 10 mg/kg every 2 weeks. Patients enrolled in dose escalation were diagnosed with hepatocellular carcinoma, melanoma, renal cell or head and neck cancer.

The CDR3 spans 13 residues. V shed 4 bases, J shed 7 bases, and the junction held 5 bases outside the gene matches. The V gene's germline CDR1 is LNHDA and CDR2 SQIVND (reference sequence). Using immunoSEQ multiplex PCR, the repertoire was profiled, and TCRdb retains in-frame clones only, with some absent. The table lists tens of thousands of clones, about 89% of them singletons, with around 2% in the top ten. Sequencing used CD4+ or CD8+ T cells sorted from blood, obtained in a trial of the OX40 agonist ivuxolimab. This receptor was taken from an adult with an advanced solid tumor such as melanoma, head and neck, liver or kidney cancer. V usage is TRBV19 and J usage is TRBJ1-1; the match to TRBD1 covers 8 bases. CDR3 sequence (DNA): TGTGCCAGTAGTACGGACAGGGAGGGTGAAGCTTTCTTT. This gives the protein CASSTDREGEAFF.